A selection of T cell receptor beta chains follows, all from one sample in a study of blood T cells in healthy people across ages. TCRdb re-analysed the 5' RACE reads in MiXCR, keeping a single row per CDR3 protein. The sample includes some 800,000 distinct CDR3 sequences, approximately 25% of them seen just once. This sample was also put to use in a study of T cells of mothers and their children.

Sequencing was performed on blood. All receptors derive from a boy younger than 18 in good health. CDR3s leave out the opening cysteine and the closing phenylalanine or tryptophan.

J: TRBJ2-5
V: TRBV11-2
CDR3: ASSRSGGYQETQY

J: -
V: TRBV7-2
CDR3: ASSPFGGGYEQY

J: TRBJ2-7
V: TRBV7-9
CDR3: ASSPHATTYEQY

J: TRBJ2-4
V: TRBV11-2
CDR3: ASSLVGDIQY

J: TRBJ1-5
V: TRBV4-2
CDR3: ASSQDSQGSNSNQPQH

J: TRBJ2-5
V: TRBV7-2
CDR3: TSSWSGAGETQY

J: TRBJ1-6
V: TRBV28
CDR3: ASSLVSAAPEDSPLH

J: TRBJ2-3
V: TRBV5-1
CDR3: ASSPGRDTQY

J: TRBJ2-3
V: TRBV5-1
CDR3: ASSLAVGPGTQY

J: TRBJ2-7
V: TRBV6-6
CDR3: ASSYALAGGYEQY

J: TRBJ1-2
V: TRBV7-2
CDR3: ASSLRQGAVGYT

J: TRBJ2-7
V: TRBV5-1
CDR3: ASSAYAGVSEQY

J: TRBJ2-3
V: TRBV27
CDR3: ASSIIRTDTQY

J: TRBJ1-5
V: TRBV19
CDR3: ASSRTTGNNQPQH

J: TRBJ2-7
V: TRBV9
CDR3: ASSVGASSGEQY

J: TRBJ1-1
V: TRBV27
CDR3: ACKTIGVNTEAF

J: TRBJ1-1
V: TRBV4-1
CDR3: ASSPEGFAEAF

J: TRBJ1-1
V: TRBV29-1
CDR3: SVVPGAGRAAF

J: TRBJ2-6
V: TRBV5-5
CDR3: ASSLSPSSGANVLT

J: TRBJ1-2
V: TRBV29-1
CDR3: SVDRGQSYGYT

J: TRBJ2-7
V: TRBV6-2/TRBV6-3
CDR3: ASSYPPGSEQY

J: TRBJ2-7
V: TRBV20-1
CDR3: SARDGGQGAGEQY

J: TRBJ1-2
V: TRBV27
CDR3: ASRDRDGPGYGYT

J: TRBJ1-4
V: TRBV4-3
CDR3: ASSQRWARSEKLF

J: TRBJ2-1
V: TRBV6-2/TRBV6-3
CDR3: ASVRSSGDNEQF

J: TRBJ2-5
V: TRBV5-5
CDR3: ASSLAPLAGGPGQETQY

J: TRBJ2-7
V: TRBV27
CDR3: ASSLLGPHEQY

J: TRBJ2-3
V: TRBV29-1
CDR3: SVDFPGADTQY

J: TRBJ1-1
V: TRBV2
CDR3: ASIPSFLNTEAF

J: TRBJ2-4
V: TRBV20-1
CDR3: SARGGFQDIQY

J: TRBJ1-6
V: TRBV20-1
CDR3: SAPERRGDSPLH

J: TRBJ2-5
V: TRBV7-9
CDR3: ASSLVAGGRETQY

J: TRBJ2-7
V: TRBV12-3/TRBV12-4
CDR3: ASSQTSLAEDSYEQY

J: TRBJ1-5
V: TRBV28
CDR3: ASRPTGVINQPQH

J: TRBJ1-2
V: TRBV28
CDR3: ASKPGNYGYT

J: TRBJ2-4
V: TRBV29-1
CDR3: SAVPAGNIQY

J: TRBJ1-1
V: TRBV7-9
CDR3: ASSLRATEAF

J: TRBJ2-2
V: TRBV6-5
CDR3: ASSTRTGLNAGELF

J: TRBJ1-4
V: TRBV7-2
CDR3: ASSILTGALF

J: TRBJ1-2
V: TRBV6-1
CDR3: ASSEVAGNGYT

J: TRBJ1-3
V: TRBV3-1
CDR3: ASSSRGQGAGNTIY

J: TRBJ2-1
V: TRBV29-1
CDR3: SVEDQVSSYNEQF

J: TRBJ1-4
V: TRBV2
CDR3: ASSDGGYEKLF

J: TRBJ2-7
V: TRBV20-1
CDR3: SARGVETGNYEQY

J: TRBJ2-1
V: TRBV20-1
CDR3: SATARGPRDEQF

J: -
V: TRBV11-2
CDR3: ASSLDVSPGAEQF

J: TRBJ2-4
V: TRBV7-3
CDR3: ASSFRGGNIQY

J: TRBJ2-5
V: TRBV29-1
CDR3: SVDCQGQETQY

J: TRBJ2-1
V: TRBV6-6
CDR3: ASSLMGFYNEQF

J: TRBJ2-1
V: TRBV20-1
CDR3: SARDLRESWQF

J: TRBJ1-4
V: TRBV20-1
CDR3: SASDGENEKLF

J: TRBJ1-1
V: TRBV2
CDR3: ASSEDRENTEAF

J: TRBJ2-1
V: TRBV29-1
CDR3: SVPGPFSYNEQF

J: TRBJ2-5
V: TRBV7-2
CDR3: ASTTGSQETQY

J: TRBJ2-1
V: TRBV28
CDR3: ASSLSLTYEQF

J: TRBJ1-6
V: TRBV19
CDR3: ASSIDLRALNSPLH

J: TRBJ2-1
V: TRBV11-2
CDR3: ASSYTSGISEQF

J: TRBJ2-1
V: TRBV19
CDR3: ASSIWPTSYNEQF

J: TRBJ2-1
V: TRBV5-4
CDR3: ASSPGTSGRALYNEQF